This TCR beta chain was identified during a study of control samples from healthy donors and cancer patients. This CDR3 region has 15 residues. Germline CDR1 and CDR2: SQVTM and ANQGSEA. Trimming removed 5 bases from V and 2 bases from J; junction bases left unmatched: 6. Profiling relied on immunoSEQ multiplex PCR, and the TCRdb table lists in-frame clones only, not all of them. Of fewer than 90,000 clones listed, around nine tenths are singletons. This sequence was found in a woman in her forties or fifties in good health. Sequences were obtained from blood. This chain joins TRBV29-1 and TRBJ2-3; TRBD2 matches 11 bases. The CDR3 nucleotides are TGCAGCGTTCGCGGACTAGCGGGCTTCACAGATACGCAGTATTTT. Translated, it gives CSVRGLAGFTDTQYF.